The 25 T cell receptor beta chains in this list originate from one sample, sequenced in a study of blood T cell repertoires in COVID-19. Measured with immunoSEQ multiplex PCR; TCRdb has only the in-frame clones, and not every one. The sample records roughly 190,000 clones, nearly 90% being singletons. What was sequenced was peripheral blood. Receptors were obtained from a man aged 55 to 70 with active or convalescent COVID-19.

The J gene is TRBJ2-5, the V gene TRBV11-2, with TRBD2 identical over 11 bases. This CDR3 has 16 residues. From germline, CDR1 is SGHAT and CDR2 FQNNGV. V trimming: 0 bases; J trimming: 4 bases; junction bases outside the gene matches: 4. The CDR3 DNA sequence: TGTGCCAGCAGCTTAGAAGCTAGCGGGGGGCCAGAGACCCAGTACTTC. This translates into CASSLEASGGPETQYF.

This clone was detected a few times. The V gene is TRBV4-1, the J gene TRBJ1-5; the match to TRBD1 covers 10 bases. Trimming removed 5 bases from V and 6 bases from J; junction bases left unmatched: 7. CDR1 and CDR2 from the germline V gene are MGHRA and YSYEKL. The CDR3 has 15 residues. The CDR3 sequence is CASSGGTGETQPQHF. CDR3 nucleotide sequence: TGCGCCAGCAGCGGTGGGACAGGGGAGACTCAGCCCCAGCATTTT.

The V gene is TRBV3-1 (or the pseudogene TRBV3-2), the J gene TRBJ2-2; TRBD1 aligns across 7 bases. The trim removed 8 bases at V and 2 bases at J, leaving 8 bases unmatched. Germline values: CDR1 LGHDT, CDR2 YNNKEL (reference sequence). The CDR3 is 15 amino acids. The CDR3 spells CASGRNRGNTGELFF. CDR3 DNA: TGTGCCAGCGGCCGAAACAGGGGAAACACCGGGGAGCTGTTTTTT.

CDR3 residues: CSAGQTGELFF. The CDR3 coding sequence is TGCAGTGCTGGACAGACCGGGGAGCTGTTTTTT. The rearrangement links TRBV20-1 to TRBJ2-2; D perhaps matches TRBD1 (6 bases). The CDR3 covers 11 residues. Germline lookup yields CDR1 DFQATT and CDR2 SNEGSKA (reference sequence). Trimming stripped 5 bases from V and 5 bases from J, with 6 bases between.

The chain employs TRBV7-2 and TRBJ1-3, with a tentative D call TRBD1 (6 bases). CDR3 length: 15 amino acids. Germline V gene data show CDR1 as SGHTA and CDR2 as FQGNSA. V was shortened by 4 bases and J by 2 bases, with 12 bases between the two germline ends. The CDR3 nucleotides are TGTGCCAGCAGCTACCAGGGGTTGGCTGGAAACACCATATATTTT. This encodes CASSYQGLAGNTIYF.

This chain connects TRBV24-1 to TRBJ2-3; no definite D call. The V and J ends lost 4 bases and 2 bases respectively, with 6 bases between them. The CDR3 is made up of 13 amino acids. Germline V gene data show CDR1 as KGHDR and CDR2 as SFDVKD. Here the CDR3 reads CATSDPYTDTQYF. The CDR3 DNA is TGTGCCACCAGTGACCCCTACACAGATACGCAGTATTTT.

V usage is TRBV18 and J usage is TRBJ1-2, with 7 bases lining up with TRBD1. J gave up 0 bases and V 4 bases, and 2 bases lay outside the gene matches. This CDR3 has 14 residues. CDR1 and CDR2 (germline): KGHSH, LQKENI. The CDR3, as DNA: TGTGCCAGCTCACAAGGGACAGCTAACTATGGCTACACCTTC. Translated: CASSQGTANYGYTF.

The J gene is TRBJ1-2, the V gene TRBV11-2; D is undetermined. V dropped 5 bases and J dropped 2 bases, with 12 bases sitting between them. CDR1 and CDR2 (germline): SGHAT, FQNNGV. The CDR3 is made up of 14 amino acids. CDR3 residues: CASSDYSHNYGYTF. CDR3 bases: TGTGCCAGCAGCGACTACAGCCACAACTATGGCTACACCTTC.

The chain is built from TRBV6-5 and TRBJ1-2, with 8 nucleotides matching TRBD1. Germline V gene lookup returns CDR1 MNHEY and CDR2 SVGAGI. Losses at the gene ends were 2 bases for V and 4 bases for J; bases not matched to a gene: 9. The CDR3 runs 16 residues. The CDR3 loop reads CASSYRTGTQSYGYTF. In DNA form, the CDR3 reads TGTGCCAGCAGTTACAGGACAGGGACCCAGAGCTATGGCTACACCTTC.

The rearrangement uses TRBV27 and TRBJ2-7, with 14 bases identical to TRBD2. CDR1 and CDR2 from the germline V gene are MNHEY and SMNVEV (reference sequence). This CDR3 has 17 residues. The ends lost 4 bases at V and 3 bases at J; junction bases unmatched: 8. The CDR3 loop is CASSSLGTSGGFYEQYF. DNA for the CDR3: TGTGCCAGCAGTTCCCTAGGGACTAGCGGGGGATTCTACGAGCAGTACTTC.

The rearrangement links TRBV12-3 or TRBV12-4 to TRBJ1-1; maybe TRBD1 (6 bases). This CDR3 has 12 amino acids. V gave up 5 bases and J gave up 11 bases, with 15 bases separating them. CDR3 nucleotides: TGTGCCAGCAGTGACCCGACAGGCTACGCTTTCTTT. It yields the protein CASSDPTGYAFF.

The J gene is TRBJ1-2, the V gene TRBV7-9; 8 bases agree with TRBD1. V gave up 4 bases and J gave up 4 bases; unmatched junction bases: 20. CDR1 is SEHNR and CDR2 is FQNEAQ in the germline V gene (reference sequence). The CDR3 loop spans 19 amino acids. The CDR3 DNA follows: TGTGCCAGCAGCTCAACTTACAGGGGGAAATTGACGGACCTCTATGGCTACACCTTC. Translating it yields CASSSTYRGKLTDLYGYTF.

The rearrangement uses TRBV11-2 and TRBJ2-7, with 12 positions matching TRBD1. The CDR3 loop spans 15 amino acids. Germline trimming cut 5 bases from V and 6 bases from J; bases unmatched to any gene: 8. From germline, CDR1 is SGHAT and CDR2 FQNNGV. The CDR3 nucleotides read TGTGCCAGCAGCAGGGCCGGGACAGGGGGCAGCGAGCAGTACTTC. Protein: CASSRAGTGGSEQYF.

The chain joins TRBV12-3 or TRBV12-4 to TRBJ2-2, with a weak D call TRBD2 (6 bases). V lost 3 bases to trimming and J lost 7 bases, with 9 bases between them. The CDR3 has 13 amino acids. The CDR3 protein is CASSFSGVGELFF. The CDR3 bases are TGTGCCAGCAGTTTTTCGGGGGTCGGGGAGCTGTTTTTT.

This chain uses TRBV7-6 with TRBJ2-5, with D possibly matching TRBD2 (6 bases). The CDR3 length is 15 residues. The germline gives CDR1 SGHVS, CDR2 FNYEAQ. V was trimmed by 3 bases and J by 2 bases, leaving 13 bases between them. DNA for the CDR3: TGTGCCAGCAGCTTTCGGGGGAGAATACAAGAGACCCAGTACTTC. As protein: CASSFRGRIQETQYF.

CDR3: CASSQGGLAGKVGTQYF. The CDR3 DNA reads as TGTGCCAGCAGCCAAGGGGGACTAGCGGGGAAGGTAGGGACCCAGTACTTC. The J gene is TRBJ2-5, the V gene TRBV3-1 (or the pseudogene TRBV3-2); 13 bases are a match to TRBD2. Trimming removed 1 base from V and 7 bases from J; junction bases left unmatched: 9. Germline V gene data show CDR1 as LGHDT and CDR2 as YNNKEL (reference sequence). This CDR3 is built from 17 residues.

The CDR3 sequence is CAIGQGATDTQYF. CDR3 DNA: TGTGCCATCGGACAGGGGGCTACAGATACGCAGTATTTT. The gene calls are TRBV24-1 and TRBJ2-3; TRBD1 agrees at 11 bases. J gave up 3 bases and V 11 bases, and 3 bases lay outside the gene matches. The CDR3 spans 13 residues. CDR1 and CDR2 (germline): KGHDR, SFDVKD.

The genes are TRBV2 and TRBJ2-5, with no clear D. The CDR3 loop spans 12 amino acids. Germline loops: CDR1 SNHLY, CDR2 FYNNEI. Trimming removed 5 bases at V and 4 bases at J, with 8 bases between. This CDR3 reads CASSLSGETQYF. The CDR3 DNA sequence: TGTGCCAGCAGTCTGAGTGGAGAGACCCAGTACTTC.

V is TRBV12-2 and J is TRBJ2-1; no check of the table's D call, TRBD2, against the DNA was made. TRBV12-2 is deemed a pseudogene. The CDR3 length is 17 residues. For the CDR3, the DNA is TGTGCAAGTCGCTTAGCGAACAATGGACCGAGATCGGGGGAGCAGTTCTTC. It specifies CASRLANNGPRSGEQFF.

This sequence joins TRBV6-1 and TRBJ2-7; 8 bases align to TRBD1. Germline lookup yields CDR1 MNHNS and CDR2 SASEGT. CDR3 length: 15 amino acids. Unmatched junction bases numbered 7, after V lost 3 bases and J lost 3 bases. The CDR3 sequence is CASSEGQAVFYEQYF. The CDR3 DNA reads as TGTGCCAGCAGTGAGGGACAGGCGGTTTTCTACGAGCAGTACTTC.

This clone has just one count. The rearrangement uses TRBV11-1 and TRBJ1-1, with D tentatively TRBD1 (6 bases). This CDR3 is built from 16 residues. Per germline, CDR1 SGHAT and CDR2 FQDESV (reference sequence). V was cut by 3 bases and J by 3 bases, with 17 bases left in between. CDR3 loop: CASSFFSTGRYTEAFF. CDR3 nucleotide sequence: TGTGCCAGCAGCTTTTTTTCAACAGGGCGATACACTGAAGCTTTCTTT.

The rearrangement uses TRBV18 and TRBJ2-1; TRBD1 matches at 10 bases. Germline-derived CDR1 and CDR2 are KGHSH and LQKENI. The CDR3 length is 15 residues. V shed 6 bases and J 6 bases; nucleotides not matched to a gene: 8. Here the CDR3 DNA reads TGTGCCAGCTCTATGAGGGACAGGGGTATCAATGAGCAGTTCTTC. Encoded protein: CASSMRDRGINEQFF.

This sequence joins TRBV5-1 and TRBJ2-1, with D perhaps matching TRBD2 (5 bases). Germline CDR1 and CDR2: SGHRS and YFSETQ. This CDR3 is built from 16 residues. Between the trimmed V and J ends, which lost 5 bases and 0 bases, there was a span of 15 bases. The CDR3 bases are TGCGCCAGCAGGATTTCCCTCCGGGACTCCTACAATGAGCAGTTCTTC. This encodes CASRISLRDSYNEQFF.

The V call is TRBV2, the J call TRBJ1-2; D might be TRBD1 (5 bases). Germline CDR1 is SNHLY and CDR2 is FYNNEI. The CDR3 covers 14 residues. Between the trimmed V and J ends, which lost 4 bases and 6 bases, there was a span of 15 bases. CDR3 residues: CASSGKRGLDGYTF. The CDR3, as DNA: TGTGCCAGCAGTGGTAAAAGGGGTTTGGATGGCTACACCTTC.

The chain joins TRBV4-2 to TRBJ1-4; D remains unclear. This CDR3 region has 16 residues. Deletions cut 1 base from V and 0 bases from J, with 9 bases between. Germline CDR1 and CDR2: LGHNA and YNFKEQ. The CDR3, as DNA: TGTGCCAGCAGCCAAGCCCAGGAATCAACTAATGAAAAACTGTTTTTT. Amino acid sequence: CASSQAQESTNEKLFF.